This T cell receptor beta chain was captured by sequencing in a study of synovial regulatory T cells in juvenile arthritis. Only in-frame clones appear in the TCRdb table, and some are missing; sequencing was by immunoSEQ multiplex PCR. Its table records 2,000 to 2,500 clones. Judged by frequency, this clone is medium-sized. Synovial fluid was collected with matched peripheral blood from each patient with active arthritis. Synovial Treg cells showed FOXP3 TSDR demethylation like blood Treg cells. Looked up from germline, CDR1 is SGHAT and CDR2 is FQNNGV. The CDR3 extends over 14 amino acids. A DNA sequence was not provided.

The clonotype originates from a donor between 2 and 29 years old with juvenile idiopathic arthritis. The sequencing sample was made of Treg cells from the synovium. The chain links TRBV11-2 to TRBJ2-1; the D call from TCRdb, TRBD1, cannot be confirmed without DNA. The CDR3 sequence: CASSLASRVNEQFF.